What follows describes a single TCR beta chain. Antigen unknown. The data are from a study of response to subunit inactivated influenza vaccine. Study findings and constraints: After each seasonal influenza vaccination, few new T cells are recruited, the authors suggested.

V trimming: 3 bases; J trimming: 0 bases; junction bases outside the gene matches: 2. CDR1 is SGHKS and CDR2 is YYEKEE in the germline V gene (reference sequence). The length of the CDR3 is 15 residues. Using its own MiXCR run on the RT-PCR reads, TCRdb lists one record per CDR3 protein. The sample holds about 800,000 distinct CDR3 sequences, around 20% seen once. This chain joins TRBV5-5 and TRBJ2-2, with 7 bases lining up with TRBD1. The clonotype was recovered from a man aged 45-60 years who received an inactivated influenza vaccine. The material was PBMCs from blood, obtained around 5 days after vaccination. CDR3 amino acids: CASSSGQTNTGELFF. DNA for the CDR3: TGTGCCAGCAGCTCGGGACAGACGAACACCGGGGAGCTGTTTTTT.